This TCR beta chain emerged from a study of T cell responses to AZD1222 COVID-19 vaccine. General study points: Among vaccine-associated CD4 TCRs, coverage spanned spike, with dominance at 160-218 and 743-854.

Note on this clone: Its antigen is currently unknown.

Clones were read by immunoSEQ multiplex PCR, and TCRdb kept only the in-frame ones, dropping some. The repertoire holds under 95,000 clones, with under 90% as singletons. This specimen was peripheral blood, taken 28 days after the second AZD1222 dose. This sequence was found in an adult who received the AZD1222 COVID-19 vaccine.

The CDR3 region is CATSRGASGDGSRGYEQYF. The CDR3 DNA reads TGTGCCACCAGCAGAGGAGCTAGCGGGGATGGGAGTCGCGGGTACGAGCAGTACTTC. The V gene is TRBV15, the J gene TRBJ2-7, with 9 bases fitting TRBD2. The CDR3 sequence is 19 residues long. Germline CDR1 and CDR2: LNHNV and YYDKDF (reference sequence). Trimming removed 1 base from V and 4 bases from J; junction bases left unmatched: 17.